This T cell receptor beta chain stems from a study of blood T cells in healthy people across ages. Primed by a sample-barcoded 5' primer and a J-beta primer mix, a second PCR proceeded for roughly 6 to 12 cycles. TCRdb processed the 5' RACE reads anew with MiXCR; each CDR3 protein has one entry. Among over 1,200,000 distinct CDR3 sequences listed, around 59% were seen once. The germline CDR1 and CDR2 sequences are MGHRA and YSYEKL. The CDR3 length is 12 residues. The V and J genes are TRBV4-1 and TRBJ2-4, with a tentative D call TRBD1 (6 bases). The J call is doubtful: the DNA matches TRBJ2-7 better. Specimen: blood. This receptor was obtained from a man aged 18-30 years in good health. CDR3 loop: CASSQQGAEQYF. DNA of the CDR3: TGCGCCAGCAGTCAACAGGGTGCCGAGCAGTACTTC.